This T cell receptor beta chain was captured in a study of T-cell reconstitution after alpha-beta-depleted transplantation in children. Unique molecular identifiers were incorporated into the prepared TCRbeta library. TCRdb ran MiXCR on the PCR reads and lists one entry per CDR3 protein. The sample shows 80,000 to 95,000 distinct CDR3 sequences, roughly 8.4% of them seen only once. This clonotype has at least ten counts. The CDR3 is made up of 17 amino acids. CDR1 is DFQATT and CDR2 is SNEGSKA in the germline V gene (reference sequence). Trimming left V 1 base short and J 4 bases short, with 19 bases between.

Here the sequenced sample was PBMCs from the stem cell graft donor, taken from the stem cell graft. This sequence joins TRBV20-1 and TRBJ2-2; a weak D match, TRBD2 (5 bases). This clonotype originated in a human donor who donated a stem cell graft to a child with congenital amegakaryocytic thrombocytopenia. DNA for the CDR3: TGCAGTGCTAGAGGAGGAGGTCGTTCTTTGAGCACCGGGGAGCTGTTTTTT. Protein product: CSARGGGRSLSTGELFF.